This record covers a single T cell receptor (beta chain). Its antigen is undetermined. V lost 5 bases to trimming and J lost 8 bases, with 10 bases between them. The CDR3 has 12 amino acids. Germline assignment: CDR1 GTSNPN and CDR2 SVGIG (reference sequence). These data originate in a study of graft-versus-host responses after intestinal transplantation. Study context: Uniformly, recipients were administered anti-thymocyte globulin induction with subsequent tacrolimus and steroids for about 3 years.

This table comes from immunoSEQ multiplex PCR, and its TCRdb copy is limited to in-frame clones, with some not included. The sample has around 110,000 clones, approximately 90% seen once; the top ten hold about 0.18%. This specimen consisted of unstimulated CD4+ T cells sorted from spleen or lymph node cells, obtained before intestinal transplant. The rearrangement links TRBV30 to TRBJ1-6, with a tentative D call TRBD1 (5 bases). The sequence derives from a human donor who received an intestinal transplant. The DNA for the CDR3 is TGTGCCTGGGACAGAGTTCATTCACCCCTCCACTTT. Translating gives CAWDRVHSPLHF.